These 20 T cell receptor beta chains share one sample of origin, sequenced in a study of CD8+ T cells in alopecia areata. Sequencing relied on a cDNA template that was reverse transcribed from extracted RNA. TCRdb's copy holds only in-frame clones and misses some; the assay was immunoSEQ multiplex PCR. The sample has 110,000 or so clones; 55% to 70% are singletons. The sample was CD4+ T cells sorted from blood. The receptors come from a human donor in good health.

This rearrangement joins TRBV11-1 to TRBJ2-7; 10 nucleotides line up with TRBD1. The CDR3 has 14 amino acids. CDR1 is SGHAT and CDR2 is FQDESV in the germline V gene (reference sequence). With 1 base clipped from V and 4 bases from J, the junction kept 1 base outside the gene matches. The CDR3: CASSLGQGAYEQYF. CDR3 in DNA: TGTGCCAGCAGCTTAGGACAGGGGGCGTACGAGCAGTACTTC.

The chain joins TRBV29-1 to TRBJ2-5; unclear D gene. Per the germline V gene, CDR1 is SQVTM and CDR2 is ANQGSEA. V gave up 7 bases and J gave up 5 bases, with 11 bases separating them. The CDR3 covers 11 residues. For the CDR3, the DNA is TGCAGCGGAGGAAGTCTGGAGACCCAGTACTTC. Encoded protein: CSGGSLETQYF.

This clone has more than one count but fewer than ten. V usage is TRBV5-6 and J usage is TRBJ2-1, with 8 bases lining up with TRBD1. The J segment lost 3 bases and the V segment lost 4 bases, leaving 6 bases of the junction unmatched. The CDR3 covers 15 residues. Per germline, CDR1 SGHDT and CDR2 YYEEEE. The DNA of the CDR3 is TGTGCCAGCAGCCAGACGGGACAGGTCTACAATGAGCAGTTCTTC. As protein: CASSQTGQVYNEQFF. The variable domain in full, with the rest retrieved from reference TRBV5-6 and TRBJ2-1, is DAGVTQSPTHLIKTRGQQVTLRCSPKSGHDTVSWYQQALGQGPQFIFQYYEEEERQRGNFPDRFSGHQFPNYSSELNVNALLLGDSALYLCASSQTGQVYNEQFFGPGTRLTVL.

The chain couples TRBV27 to TRBJ1-3; perhaps TRBD1 as D (6 bases). CDR1 is MNHEY, CDR2 SMNVEV, per germline (reference sequence). CDR3 length: 15 amino acids. The V end lost 2 bases, the J end lost 4 bases, and 12 bases lay between the germline ends. CDR3: CASSLRGTSGNTIYF. The CDR3 DNA reads TGTGCCAGCAGTTTAAGAGGGACATCAGGAAACACCATATATTTT.

This chain joins TRBV29-1 and TRBJ2-2; D not certain. This CDR3 is built from 14 residues. CDR1 is SQVTM, CDR2 ANQGSEA, per germline. The germline V and J ends were trimmed by 0 bases and 5 bases, with 10 bases remaining between them. The CDR3 DNA sequence: TGCAGCGTTGAAGACCAGCGTAGGACCGGGGAGCTGTTTTTT. As protein: CSVEDQRRTGELFF.

The chain joins TRBV29-1 to TRBJ1-2, with D possibly matching TRBD1 (5 bases). This CDR3 is built from 13 residues. The germline CDR1 and CDR2 sequences are SQVTM and ANQGSEA. Trimming left V 2 bases short and J 2 bases short, with 9 bases between. For the CDR3, the DNA is TGCAGCGTTGAAAAGACAGACAACTATGGCTACACCTTC. It is translated as CSVEKTDNYGYTF.

The chain employs TRBV5-1 and TRBJ2-7, with D possibly TRBD1 on 5 matching bases. The germline V and J ends were trimmed by 4 bases and 0 bases, with 11 bases remaining between them. The CDR3 runs 14 residues. CDR1 and CDR2 from the germline V gene are SGHRS and YFSETQ. The CDR3 protein is CASSPREFSYEQYF. The CDR3 coding sequence is TGCGCCAGCAGCCCCAGGGAATTCTCCTACGAGCAGTACTTC. Together with reference TRBV5-1 and TRBJ2-7, the CDR3 gives the full variable domain: KAGVTQTPRYLIKTRGQQVTLSCSPISGHRSVSWYQQTPGQGLQFLFEYFSETQRNKGNFPGRFSGRQFSNSRSEMNVSTLELGDSALYLCASSPREFSYEQYFGPGTRLTVT.

The genes are TRBV2 and TRBJ2-5; 8 bases align to TRBD2. This CDR3 has 13 residues. V lost 6 bases and J lost 5; bases outside the gene matches: 5. The germline CDR1 and CDR2 sequences are SNHLY and FYNNEI. Written as DNA, the CDR3 is TGTGCCAGCAGGGCGGGGGGCCCGGAGACCCAGTACTTC. Protein sequence: CASRAGGPETQYF.

The chain combines TRBV30 with TRBJ2-1, with D perhaps TRBD1 (5 bases). The CDR3 runs 11 residues. Germline V lookup: CDR1 GTSNPN, CDR2 SVGIG (reference sequence). V dropped 5 bases and J dropped 9 bases, with 11 bases sitting between them. The CDR3 here is CAWDSKGEQFF. The CDR3 DNA sequence: TGTGCCTGGGACAGCAAGGGTGAGCAGTTCTTC.

In this sample, this clone turned up a few times. The J gene is TRBJ2-7, the V gene TRBV27, with TRBD1 identical over 7 bases. The CDR3 covers 14 residues. V was pared by 3 bases and J by 0 bases, with 2 bases of the junction left unmatched. Germline V gene data show CDR1 as MNHEY and CDR2 as SMNVEV (reference sequence). DNA for the CDR3: TGTGCCAGCAGTTTCCGGGACAGCTCCTACGAGCAGTACTTC. It translates to CASSFRDSSYEQYF.

The chain joins TRBV5-6 to TRBJ2-1, with 11 bases that match TRBD1. CDR3 length: 17 amino acids. Germline CDR1 is SGHDT and CDR2 is YYEEEE. Trimming removed 0 bases from V and 3 bases from J; junction bases left unmatched: 5. This chain's CDR3 is CASSLGTGGQYYNEQFF. The CDR3, as DNA: TGTGCCAGCAGCTTGGGGACAGGGGGCCAATACTACAATGAGCAGTTCTTC.

This clone occurred a few times. The rearrangement uses TRBV6-6 and TRBJ2-2; D gene uncertain. The CDR3 is made up of 12 amino acids. V was clipped by 1 base and J by 7 bases, with 4 bases between them. Germline values: CDR1 MNHNY, CDR2 SVGAGI (reference sequence). The CDR3 protein is CASSYWDGELFF. The CDR3 DNA follows: TGTGCCAGCAGTTACTGGGACGGGGAGCTGTTTTTT.

The chain employs TRBV5-1 and TRBJ2-5; D unresolved. Trimming removed 0 bases from V and 4 bases from J, with 10 bases in between. The CDR3 runs to 14 residues. The V gene's germline CDR1 is SGHRS and CDR2 YFSETQ. The CDR3 is CASSLASTRETQYF. CDR3 nucleotides: TGCGCCAGCAGCTTGGCCAGCACCCGAGAGACCCAGTACTTC.

This chain links TRBV20-1 with TRBJ1-1; D ambiguous. Germline CDR1 and CDR2: DFQATT and SNEGSKA (reference sequence). The CDR3 spans 11 residues. The V gene lost 3 bases and the J gene lost 4 bases, with 6 bases spanning the gap. Here the CDR3 DNA reads TGCAGTGCTAGCAAGGGCACTGAAGCTTTCTTT. This codes for CSASKGTEAFF.

This clone was detected only once. The rearrangement joins TRBV18 to TRBJ2-7; D not resolved. Trimming cost V 0 bases and J 5 bases, with 8 bases left between them. This CDR3 comprises 13 residues. CDR1 is KGHSH, CDR2 LQKENI, per germline. The CDR3 region has the DNA TGTGCCAGCTCACCACCCGTGGTGAACGAGCAGTACTTC. This codes for CASSPPVVNEQYF.

The CDR3 sequence: CASSLKRTSGDTQYF. The CDR3 DNA sequence: TGCGCCAGCAGCTTGAAAAGGACTAGCGGAGATACGCAGTATTTT. V is TRBV5-1 and J is TRBJ2-3, with 10 bases aligning to TRBD2. Looked up from germline, CDR1 is SGHRS and CDR2 is YFSETQ. The J segment lost 5 bases and the V segment lost 1 base, leaving 4 bases of the junction unmatched. There are 15 residues in the CDR3.

Written as DNA, the CDR3 is TGCGCCAGCGGTAGACAGGGCGAAAAACTGTTTTTT. Amino acids: CASGRQGEKLFF. The rearrangement uses TRBV23-1 and TRBJ1-4; 7 nucleotides align to TRBD1. TRBV23-1 is marked as an open reading frame, function uncertain. This CDR3 region has 12 residues. Unmatched junction bases numbered 5, after V lost 8 bases and J lost 8 bases.

This clone was found once. The chain recombines TRBV9 with TRBJ1-1; D is unresolved. Between the trimmed V and J ends, which lost 4 bases and 5 bases, there was a span of 12 bases. The CDR3 has 13 amino acids. Germline V gives CDR1 SGDLS, CDR2 YYNGEE. This CDR3 reads CASSKEGGTEAFF. The CDR3 nucleotides are TGTGCCAGCAGCAAAGAAGGAGGGACTGAAGCTTTCTTT.

The genes are TRBV5-1 and TRBJ1-1; a possible D gene is TRBD1 (5 bases). This CDR3 is built from 14 residues. The ends were cut back, 3 bases at V and 6 bases at J, with 15 bases in the middle. The germline V gene encodes CDR1 SGHRS and CDR2 YFSETQ. The CDR3 sequence is CASSSEKTTAEAFF. In nucleotides, the CDR3 is TGCGCCAGCAGCTCTGAAAAGACGACAGCTGAAGCTTTCTTT.

This clone was counted a single time. V usage is TRBV29-1 and J usage is TRBJ1-2; 8 positions match TRBD1. Germline V gene data show CDR1 as SQVTM and CDR2 as ANQGSEA. The CDR3 is 14 amino acids. J was trimmed by 4 bases and V by 0 bases; bases with no gene match: 4. Here the CDR3 reads CSVEEGGQGYGYTF. The CDR3 nucleotides read TGCAGCGTTGAAGAGGGTGGACAGGGCTATGGCTACACCTTC. Based on the CDR3 plus reference TRBV29-1 and TRBJ1-2, the full variable domain is SAVISQKPSRDICQRGTSLTIQCQVDSQVTMMFWYRQQPGQSLTLIATANQGSEATYESGFVIDKFPISRPNLTFSTLTVSNMSPEDSSIYLCSVEEGGQGYGYTFGSGTRLTVV.